The clone carrying this T cell receptor beta chain was observed a few times. The antigen remains unidentified. The data stem from a study of blood T cells in healthy people across ages. A J-beta primer mix and a sample-barcoded 5' primer were used in a second PCR of about 7 to 12 cycles. Each CDR3 protein gets one entry after TCRdb re-called the 5' RACE reads with MiXCR. The data hold around 280,000 distinct CDR3 sequences, with roughly 29% observed a single time. Germline V lookup: CDR1 SGHNT, CDR2 YYREEE (reference sequence). V dropped 5 bases and J dropped 7; count of bases not matched to a gene: 8. The length of the CDR3 is 16 residues. Study conclusions and caveats: PBMCs that were unsorted prevented a conclusive naive versus antigen-experienced comparison.

The source material was blood. The gene calls are TRBV5-4 and TRBJ2-1, with 14 bases fitting TRBD2. This TCR came from a woman aged 70-85 years in good health. CDR3 nucleotide sequence: TGTGCCAGCAGTTTAGGGACTAGCGGGAGACGAAATGAGCAGTTCTTC. Residues: CASSLGTSGRRNEQFF.